This record covers a single T cell receptor (beta chain). TCRdb re-called the 5' RACE reads and catalogs CDR3 proteins one per entry, DNA excluded. Its clone listing holds 550,000 to 600,000 distinct CDR3 sequences. The CDR3 has 14 amino acids. The sample originates from a study of T cells expressing NK-cell markers. Study summary: Researchers got TCR beta repertoires out of sorted CD3+CD56+NKG2C+, CD3+CD56+NKG2C- and CD3+CD56-NKG2C+ T cells. Within the sequenced cohort of eight donors, seven exhibited HCMV seropositivity and one was seronegative.

This chain joins TRBV12-3 or TRBV12-4 and TRBJ2-4. Source material: blood T cells: a sorted CD56 or NKG2C T cell subset, CD4+ or CD8+ T cells, or bulk PBMC T cells (not recorded which). This clonotype was sampled from a young man in good health. CDR3 loop: CASRLSIAKNIQYF.